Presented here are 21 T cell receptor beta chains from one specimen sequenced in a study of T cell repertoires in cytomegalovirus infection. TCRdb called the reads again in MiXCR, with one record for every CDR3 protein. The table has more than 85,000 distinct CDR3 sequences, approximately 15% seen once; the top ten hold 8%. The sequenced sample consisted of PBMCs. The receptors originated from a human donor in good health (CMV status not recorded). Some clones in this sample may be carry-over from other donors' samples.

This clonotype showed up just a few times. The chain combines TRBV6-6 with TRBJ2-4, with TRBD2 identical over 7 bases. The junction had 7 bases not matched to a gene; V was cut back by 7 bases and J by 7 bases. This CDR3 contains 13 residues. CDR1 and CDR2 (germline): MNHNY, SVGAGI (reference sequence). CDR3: CASTTGGLNIQYF. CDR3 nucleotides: TGTGCCAGCACTACGGGGGGTTTGAACATTCAGTACTTC.

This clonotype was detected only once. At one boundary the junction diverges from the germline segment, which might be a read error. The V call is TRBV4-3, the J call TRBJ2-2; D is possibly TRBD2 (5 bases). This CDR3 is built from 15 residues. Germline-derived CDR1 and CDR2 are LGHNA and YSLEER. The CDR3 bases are TGCGCCAGCAGCCAAGGCAGAACAGACACCGGGGATCTGTTTTTT. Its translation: CASSQGRTDTGDLFF.

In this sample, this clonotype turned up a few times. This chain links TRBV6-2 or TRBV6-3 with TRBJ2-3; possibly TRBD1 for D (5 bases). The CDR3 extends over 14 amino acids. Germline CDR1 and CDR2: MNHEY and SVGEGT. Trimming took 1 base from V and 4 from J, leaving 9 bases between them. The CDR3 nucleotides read TGTGCCAGCAGTTACTGGCAGGGCTCAGATACGCAGTATTTT. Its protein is CASSYWQGSDTQYF.

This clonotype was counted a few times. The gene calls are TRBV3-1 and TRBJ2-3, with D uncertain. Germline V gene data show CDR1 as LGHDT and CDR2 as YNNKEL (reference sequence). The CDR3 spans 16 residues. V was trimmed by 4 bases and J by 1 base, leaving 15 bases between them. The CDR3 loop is CASSPPYGVGTDTQYF. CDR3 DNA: TGTGCCAGCAGCCCCCCGTACGGCGTTGGCACAGATACGCAGTATTTT.

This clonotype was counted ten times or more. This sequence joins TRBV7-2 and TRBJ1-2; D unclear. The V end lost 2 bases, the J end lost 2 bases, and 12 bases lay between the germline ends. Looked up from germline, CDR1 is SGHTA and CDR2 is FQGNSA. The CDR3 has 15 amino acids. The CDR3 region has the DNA TGTGCCAGCAGCTTATCTACCGGAGACAACTATGGCTACACCTTC. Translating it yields CASSLSTGDNYGYTF.

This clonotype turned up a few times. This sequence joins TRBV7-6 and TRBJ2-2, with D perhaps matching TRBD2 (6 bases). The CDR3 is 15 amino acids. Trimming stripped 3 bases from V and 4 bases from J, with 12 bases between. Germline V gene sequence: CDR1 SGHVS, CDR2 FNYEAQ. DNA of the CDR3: TGTGCCAGCAGCTTCTACTCTAGCGCCACCGGGGAGCTGTTTTTT. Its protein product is CASSFYSSATGELFF.

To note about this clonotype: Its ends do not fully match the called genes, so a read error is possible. The CDR3 is CASSLAMDTQYF. CDR3 DNA: TGTGCCAGCAGCCTAGCTATGGATACGCAGTATTTT. V gene TRBV7-2 combines with J gene TRBJ2-3; TRBD2 might be the D (5 bases). The CDR3 covers 12 residues. CDR1 SGHTA and CDR2 FQGNSA come from the germline V gene.

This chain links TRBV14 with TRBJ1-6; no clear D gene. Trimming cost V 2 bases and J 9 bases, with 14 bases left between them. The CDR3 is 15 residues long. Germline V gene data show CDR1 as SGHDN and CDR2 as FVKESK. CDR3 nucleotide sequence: TGTGCCAGCAGCCAACTAGAGGGTCCCGGTTCACCCCTCCACTTT. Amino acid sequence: CASSQLEGPGSPLHF.

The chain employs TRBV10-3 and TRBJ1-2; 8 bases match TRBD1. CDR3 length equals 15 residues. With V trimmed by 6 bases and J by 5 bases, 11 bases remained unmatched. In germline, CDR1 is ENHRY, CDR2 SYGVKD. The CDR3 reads CAISADRDLIYGYTF. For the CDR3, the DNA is TGTGCCATCAGCGCGGACAGGGATTTGATTTATGGCTACACCTTC.

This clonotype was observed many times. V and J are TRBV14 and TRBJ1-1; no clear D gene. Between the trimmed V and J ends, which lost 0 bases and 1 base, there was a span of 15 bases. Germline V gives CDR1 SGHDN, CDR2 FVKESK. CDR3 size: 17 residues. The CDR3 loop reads CASSQDRAGRGNTEAFF. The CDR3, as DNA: TGTGCCAGCAGCCAAGATCGGGCGGGAAGAGGGAACACTGAAGCTTTCTTT.

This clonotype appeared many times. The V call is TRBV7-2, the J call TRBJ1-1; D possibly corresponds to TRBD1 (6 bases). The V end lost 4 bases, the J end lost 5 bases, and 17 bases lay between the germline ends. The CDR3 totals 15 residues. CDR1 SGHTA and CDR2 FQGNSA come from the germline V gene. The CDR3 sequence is CASSSTRTAGTEAFF. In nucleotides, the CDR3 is TGTGCCAGCAGCTCCACTCGGACAGCCGGAACTGAAGCTTTCTTT.

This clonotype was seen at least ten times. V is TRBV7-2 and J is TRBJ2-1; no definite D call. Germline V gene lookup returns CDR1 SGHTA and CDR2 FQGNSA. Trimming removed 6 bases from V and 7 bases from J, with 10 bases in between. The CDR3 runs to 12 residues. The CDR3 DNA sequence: TGTGCCAGCAGGTCTCTAATAAATGAGCAGTTCTTC. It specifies CASRSLINEQFF.

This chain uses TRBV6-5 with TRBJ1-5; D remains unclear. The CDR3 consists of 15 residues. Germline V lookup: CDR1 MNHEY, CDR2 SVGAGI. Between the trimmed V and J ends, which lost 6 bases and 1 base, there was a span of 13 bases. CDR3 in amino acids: CASRPFRGSNQPQHF. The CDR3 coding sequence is TGTGCCAGCAGACCCTTTCGAGGGAGCAATCAGCCCCAGCATTTT.

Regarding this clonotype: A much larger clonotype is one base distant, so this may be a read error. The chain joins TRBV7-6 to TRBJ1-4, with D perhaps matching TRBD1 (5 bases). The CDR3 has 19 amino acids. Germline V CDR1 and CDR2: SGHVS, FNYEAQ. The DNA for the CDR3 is TGTGCCAGCAGCCCGCTGGTTAGGGGTTCCCAACTAGCTAATGTAAAACTGTTTTTT. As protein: CASSPLVRGSQLANVKLFF. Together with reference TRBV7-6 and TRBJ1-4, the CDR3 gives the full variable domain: GAGVSQSPRYKVTKRGQDVALRCDPISGHVSLYWYRQALGQGPEFLTYFNYEAQQDKSGLPNDRFSAERPEGSISTLTIQRTEQRDSAMYRCASSPLVRGSQLANVKLFFGSGTQLSVL.

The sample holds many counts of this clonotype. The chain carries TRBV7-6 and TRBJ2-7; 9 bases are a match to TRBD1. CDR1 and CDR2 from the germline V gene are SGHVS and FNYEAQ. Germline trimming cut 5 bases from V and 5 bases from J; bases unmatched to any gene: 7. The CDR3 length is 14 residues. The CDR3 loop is CASSARTGDHEQYF. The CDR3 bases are TGTGCCAGCAGCGCCCGGACAGGGGACCACGAGCAGTACTTC.

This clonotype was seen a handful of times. The CDR3 DNA sequence: TGTGCCTGGAGAAGGGGAACTGAAGCTTTCTTT. It codes for CAWRRGTEAFF. This chain links TRBV30 with TRBJ1-1, with D possibly being TRBD1 (5 bases). Looked up from germline, CDR1 is GTSNPN and CDR2 is SVGIG (reference sequence). This CDR3 comprises 11 residues. The V gene lost 3 bases and the J gene lost 5 bases, with 7 bases spanning the gap. The whole variable domain, filled in from reference TRBV30 and TRBJ1-1, reads SQTIHQWPATLVQPVGSPLSLECTVEGTSNPNLYWYRQAAGRGLQLLFYSVGIGQISSEVPQNLSASRPQDRQFILSSKKLLLSDSGFYLCAWRRGTEAFFGQGTRLTVV.

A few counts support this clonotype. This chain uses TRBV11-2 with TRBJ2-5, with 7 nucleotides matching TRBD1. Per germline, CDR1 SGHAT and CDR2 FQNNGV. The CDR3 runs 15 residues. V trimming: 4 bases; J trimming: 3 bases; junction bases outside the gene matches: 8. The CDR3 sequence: CASSSQGWGEETQYF. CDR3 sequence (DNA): TGTGCCAGCAGCTCACAGGGGTGGGGAGAAGAGACCCAGTACTTC.

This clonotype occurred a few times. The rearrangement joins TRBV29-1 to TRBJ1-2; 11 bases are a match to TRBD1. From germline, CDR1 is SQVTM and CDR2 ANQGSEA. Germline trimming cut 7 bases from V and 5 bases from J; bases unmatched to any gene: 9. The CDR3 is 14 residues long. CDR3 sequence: CSAAGQGADYGYTF. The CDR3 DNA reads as TGCAGCGCAGCAGGACAGGGGGCTGATTATGGCTACACCTTC.

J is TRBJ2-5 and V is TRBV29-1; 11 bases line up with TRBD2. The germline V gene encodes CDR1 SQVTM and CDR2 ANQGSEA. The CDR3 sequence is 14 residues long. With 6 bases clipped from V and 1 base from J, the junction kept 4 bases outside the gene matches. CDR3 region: CSVPSGGSQETQYF. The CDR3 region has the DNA TGCAGCGTCCCTAGCGGGGGGAGCCAAGAGACCCAGTACTTC.

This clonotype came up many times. As DNA, the CDR3 is TGTGCCAGCAGCTTAGCAGGGGGCGGTGAAGCTTTCTTT. It encodes CASSLAGGGEAFF. This chain joins TRBV7-2 and TRBJ1-1; 7 bases are a match to TRBD1. The germline gives CDR1 SGHTA, CDR2 FQGNSA. The V gene end was trimmed by 0 bases and the J gene end by 7 bases; junction bases not matched to a gene: 2. CDR3 length equals 13 residues.

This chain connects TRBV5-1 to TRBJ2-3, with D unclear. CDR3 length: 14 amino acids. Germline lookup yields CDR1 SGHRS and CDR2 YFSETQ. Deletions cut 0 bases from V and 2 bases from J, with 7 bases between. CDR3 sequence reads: CASSLDDNTDTQYF. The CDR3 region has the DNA TGCGCCAGCAGCTTGGATGACAACACAGATACGCAGTATTTT.